This is a list of T cell receptor beta chains from one sample in a study of T cell responses to AZD1222 COVID-19 vaccine. TCRdb keeps only in-frame clones here, not all; method: immunoSEQ multiplex PCR. The sample has 95,000 to 110,000 clones; nearly 90% are singletons. Sequencing used peripheral blood, obtained 28 days after the second AZD1222 dose. Source of these receptors: an adult who received the AZD1222 COVID-19 vaccine. Each CDR3 is given with its conserved first and last residue. A D gene is named only where the DNA matches it firmly. The size field is filled for only some rows; it gives once, few, many or a size class.

J	size	D	V	DNA	CDR3
TRBJ2-2	NA	NA	TRBV28	TGTGCCAGCAGTTTAACCGGGACGGCGAACACCGGGGAGCTGTTTTTT	CASSLTGTANTGELFF
TRBJ2-3	NA	NA	TRBV29-1	TGCAGCGTTTCGAGGATCCTCACAGATACGCAGTATTTT	CSVSRILTDTQYF
TRBJ2-1	NA	TRBD1	TRBV9	TGTGCCAGCAGCGCCGTGACAGGGACCTACAATGAGCAGTTCTTC	CASSAVTGTYNEQFF
TRBJ1-1	NA	NA	TRBV6-2/TRBV6-3	TGTGCCAGCAGTTACTTCGGGGGGGGTGAAGCTTTCTTT	CASSYFGGGEAFF
TRBJ2-5	NA	TRBD1	TRBV28	TGTGCCAGCAGTTTCCTAGGGGGCCAGCAATTGGGAGAGACCCAGTACTTC	CASSFLGGQQLGETQYF
TRBJ2-2	NA	NA	TRBV4-3	TGCGCCAGCAGCCAAGATCCGGGGGCTTGGGGGGAGCTGTTTTTT	CASSQDPGAWGELFF
TRBJ1-6	NA	TRBD1	TRBV7-8	TGTGCCAGCAGCTCGGGACAGACTTATAATTCACCCCTCCACTTT	CASSSGQTYNSPLHF
TRBJ1-5	NA	TRBD1	TRBV19	TGTGCCAGTAGTATGGCAGGGGGAAATCAGCCCCAGCATTTT	CASSMAGGNQPQHF
TRBJ1-4	NA	TRBD1	TRBV5-6	TGTGCCAGCAGCTACCGGGACAGGGGTGGCAAACTGTTTTTT	CASSYRDRGGKLFF
TRBJ1-2	NA	NA	TRBV9	TGTGCCAGCAGCACAACTGGCTCTAACTATGGCTACACCTTC	CASSTTGSNYGYTF
TRBJ1-5	NA	TRBD1	TRBV30	TGTGCCTGGAGTCCGGGGACAGGGCTCTTTGATCAGCCCCAGCATTTT	CAWSPGTGLFDQPQHF
TRBJ1-1	NA	NA	TRBV19	TGTGCCAGTAGTATAATGGGCGGAGGGGAAACTGAAGCTTTCTTT	CASSIMGGGETEAFF
TRBJ1-2	NA	NA	TRBV6-5	TGTGCCAGCAGTCTCACTCCTACAGGGACTGGGGGCTACACCTTC	CASSLTPTGTGGYTF
TRBJ1-1	NA	NA	TRBV14	TGTGCCAGCAGTCCCACGGGGGAGGAAGCTTTCTTT	CASSPTGEEAFF
TRBJ1-1	once	NA	TRBV5-1	TGCGCCAGCAGCCCTTACGATTTGGGGACTGAAGCTTTCTTT	CASSPYDLGTEAFF
TRBJ2-3	NA	TRBD2	TRBV10-3	TGTGCCATCAGTGAGGTGTTGGCTAGCGGGGGGGCAGATACGCAGTATTTT	CAISEVLASGGADTQYF
TRBJ1-3	NA	NA	TRBV4-1	TGCGCCAGCAGCCCCGGGGGGTCTGGAAACACCATATATTTT	CASSPGGSGNTIYF
TRBJ2-7	NA	TRBD1	TRBV10-3	TGTGCCATCAGTGGCGCGGTGACAGGGGGCGGCGAGCAGTACTTC	CAISGAVTGGGEQYF
TRBJ2-2	NA	NA	TRBV7-6	TGTGCCAGCAGCTCAACCGGGGAGCTGTTTTTT	CASSSTGELFF
TRBJ2-7	NA	NA	TRBV6-5	TGTGCCGGGGGCTCCTACGAGCAGTACTTC	CAGGSYEQYF
TRBJ1-3	NA	NA	TRBV3-1/TRBV3-2	TGTGCCAGCAGCCAGGGGGCATCTGGAAACACCATATATTTT	CASSQGASGNTIYF
TRBJ1-5	NA	NA	TRBV2	TGTGCCAGCAGATCCCCGGGTAGGAATCAGCCCCAGCATTTT	CASRSPGRNQPQHF
TRBJ2-7	NA	NA	TRBV5-4	TGTGCCAGCAGCCCGGAATGGAGCTACGAGCAGTACTTC	CASSPEWSYEQYF